Given below is one TCR beta chain in context. Its antigen has not been determined. The sample holds no much larger clone one base away, and base qualities are not on file. Via the germline V gene, CDR1 is SGHRS and CDR2 YFSETQ. Cut back by 0 bases and 0 bases, the V and J ends lie 10 bases apart. Taken from cysteine to phenylalanine, the CDR3 has 16 residues. The read is trimmed to its CDR3 DNA, 48 bases read in frame from base 1. The sample comes from a study of cytomegalovirus exposure and HLA in healthy donors (dated by TCRdb to the late 2010s). Regarding the complete study: According to a later analysis, one platform produced both the 120 validation repertoires and the roughly 660 repertoires of the first cohort. The aim of the study was to test whether cataloging public T cell receptors could identify signatures of past pathogen exposure. Along with the roughly 670-subject first cohort, a separate validation cohort of over a hundred different subjects was used. The study combined high-throughput TCR immunosequencing, statistical association of individual TCRs with disease status, and machine learning to predict cytomegalovirus infection status.

Library method: the immunoSEQ multiplex PCR assay. Per the source publication's procedure: To diagnose cytomegalovirus status from the catalog of TCR beta chain sequences, a statistical classification framework was built. TCRdb provides this immuneACCESS table in a form limited to in-frame rearrangements. Some clones are lacking; in checked studies, under half of them reflect an unresolved V gene, and why the rest are absent is not known. From that table come the V and J calls and clone size; the DNA was used to work out D and trimming. Present in this sample are over 150,000 clones, about 86% of which were seen just once. More than 2% of the sample belongs to the ten largest clones. The donors were included in the validation cohort of over a hundred subjects, a group kept apart from the roughly 670-subject first cohort. Findings and caveats that apply to the study as a whole: The classifier was reported to diagnose cytomegalovirus status with high specificity and sensitivity in both the original and validation cohorts. Of the cluster scores, 85% to 95% were above 0 in a later analysis, which found that TCRs clustered in the first cohort also tended to co-occur in the 130 or so validation repertoires. In vitro tests confirmed that a few of the cytomegalovirus-associated TCR beta chains recognize cytomegalovirus antigens. Most TCR sequences were observed very rarely across donors, whereas some public TCRs were present in many individuals. The authors suggested that the approach could potentially be extended to other disease states and immunological phenotypes. The validation cohort had no HLA typing available for a later analysis, so co-occurrence within that cohort was assessed over all 110 or so repertoires. The study listed 164 TCR beta chains as associated with cytomegalovirus.

The sample taken for sequencing was PBMCs. The clonotype originates from a woman younger than 30 in good health and CMV-seronegative. The chain is encoded by TRBV5-1 joined to TRBJ2-1; the D segment could be TRBD1, given 5 matching bases. The CDR3 region has the sequence CASSLGGSGSYNEQFF. The DNA is as follows: TGCGCCAGCAGCTTGGGGGGCTCGGGCTCCTACAATGAGCAGTTCTTC.